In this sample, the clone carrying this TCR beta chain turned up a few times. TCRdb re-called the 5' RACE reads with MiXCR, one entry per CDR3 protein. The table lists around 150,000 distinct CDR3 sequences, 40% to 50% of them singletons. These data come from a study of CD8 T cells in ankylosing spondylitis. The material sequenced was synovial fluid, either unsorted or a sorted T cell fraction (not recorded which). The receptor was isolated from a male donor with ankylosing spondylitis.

The CDR3 here is CASSLAWAEGGYTF. Written as DNA, the CDR3 is TGTGCCAGCAGCTTAGCTTGGGCAGAAGGAGGCTACACCTTC. The V gene is TRBV7-9, the J gene TRBJ1-2; D uncertain. The V end lost 0 bases, the J end lost 8 bases, and 13 bases lay between the germline ends. CDR1 is SEHNR and CDR2 is FQNEAQ in the germline V gene (reference sequence). CDR3 length: 14 amino acids.